The 8 T cell receptor beta chains given below trace back to one sample, sequenced in a study of cytomegalovirus exposure and HLA in healthy donors. The PCR ran on 60 Vbeta and 13 Jbeta primers. The method was immunoSEQ multiplex PCR; TCRdb's version includes in-frame clones alone and lacks a portion of them. The sample holds around 57,000 clones, around 89% seen once. Material for sequencing was PBMCs. The receptor set was obtained from a man aged 25 to 40 in good health and CMV-seropositive.

This chain connects TRBV7-6 to TRBJ2-3, with 8 nucleotides matching TRBD2. The trim removed 4 bases at V and 6 bases at J, leaving 9 bases unmatched. In germline, CDR1 is SGHVS, CDR2 FNYEAQ. The CDR3 contains 15 residues. The CDR3: CASSSMGSGGDTQYF. CDR3 DNA: TGTGCCAGCAGCTCGATGGGGAGCGGGGGCGATACGCAGTATTTT.

V is TRBV7-8 and J is TRBJ1-5, with no clear D. Trimming shortened V by 5 bases and J by 6 bases, and 11 bases separated the two germline ends. Germline CDR1 is SGHVS and CDR2 is FQNEAQ. CDR3 length: 13 residues. The CDR3 protein is CASSPGGRQPQHF. In nucleotides, the CDR3 is TGTGCCAGCAGCCCCGGAGGTCGTCAGCCCCAGCATTTT.

This chain joins TRBV30 and TRBJ1-3; D is undetermined. There are 13 residues in the CDR3. The germline gives CDR1 GTSNPN, CDR2 SVGIG (reference sequence). Trimming left V 2 bases short and J 2 bases short, with 7 bases between. CDR3 amino acids: CAWSLVTGNTIYF. In DNA form, the CDR3 reads TGTGCCTGGAGTCTAGTAACTGGAAACACCATATATTTT.

The chain employs TRBV2 and TRBJ1-1; tentative D call: TRBD1 (5 bases). The germline V gene has CDR1 SNHLY and CDR2 FYNNEI. The CDR3 length is 13 residues. Trimming took off 11 bases at V and 0 bases at J, with 13 bases between the two ends. CDR3 residues: CAHRGVLNTEAFF. CDR3 DNA: TGTGCCCACCGGGGGGTGCTGAACACTGAAGCTTTCTTT.

The chain combines TRBV5-6 with TRBJ2-1; 9 bases map to TRBD2. The germline V gene has CDR1 SGHDT and CDR2 YYEEEE. Trimming at V came to 4 bases and at J to 4 bases, leaving 12 bases not matched to a gene. The CDR3 consists of 17 residues. The CDR3 sequence is CASSPSPGSGSYNEQFF. The CDR3 region has the DNA TGTGCCAGCAGCCCCAGCCCGGGTAGCGGGAGTTACAATGAGCAGTTCTTC.

The genes are TRBV28 and TRBJ2-3, with 9 positions matching TRBD2. Germline CDR1 MDHEN, CDR2 SYDVKM. The CDR3 is 13 amino acids. J lost 1 base, V lost 9 bases, and 2 bases had no gene match. The CDR3 region is CASWTSGTDTQYF. The CDR3 DNA reads as TGTGCCAGTTGGACTAGCGGCACAGATACGCAGTATTTT.

The chain carries TRBV6-1 and TRBJ2-3, with 9 nucleotides matching TRBD2. V gave up 8 bases and J gave up 3 bases; unmatched junction bases: 9. CDR3 size: 15 residues. Per the germline V gene, CDR1 is MNHNS and CDR2 is SASEGT. DNA for the CDR3: TGTGCCAGCGGAGGCGGCGGGAGGGGTACAGATACGCAGTATTTT. Its translation: CASGGGGRGTDTQYF.

This rearrangement joins TRBV10-3 to TRBJ2-7; 10 bases fit TRBD2. CDR1 and CDR2 from the germline V gene are ENHRY and SYGVKD. V lost 11 bases to trimming and J lost 4 bases; unmatched junction nucleotides: 5. The CDR3 is made up of 12 amino acids. CDR3 nucleotide sequence: TGTGCCTCCCGGACTAGCGGTTACGAGCAGTACTTC. Its protein is CASRTSGYEQYF.